Given below is one T cell receptor (beta chain) in context. The antigen remains unidentified. The length of the CDR3 is 15 residues. Trimming took 0 bases from V and 1 from J, leaving 9 bases between them. Looked up from germline, CDR1 is SGHVS and CDR2 is FQNEAQ. TCRdb keeps only in-frame clones here, not all; method: immunoSEQ multiplex PCR. Of 13,000 or so clones listed, around three quarters are singletons. The data originate from a study of a mutant IDH1 vaccine in newly diagnosed glioma. Across the study: Once 4-6 weeks had passed after radiotherapy alone, vaccination started, or it started with temozolomide cycles. Scheduled at week 35, visit V12 preceded visit V13, held at week 47. Before enrollment, patients got radiotherapy alone, temozolomide alone, or mostly the combination.

Overall study findings and caveats: Alterations occurring in top peripheral T cell clonotypes seemed unrelated to pseudoprogression.

Indicated time point: week 47, end of study. Doses consisted of 300 ug of mutant IDH1 20-mer peptide each, paired with topical imiquimod. The rearrangement joins TRBV7-8 to TRBJ1-1, with TRBD1 as a possible D gene (5 bases). The TCR originated in a woman in her thirties or forties with glioma. The sequencing used PBMCs, collected from a glioma patient whose treatment included an IDH1 peptide vaccine. The CDR3 reads CASSLARGENTEAFF. CDR3 DNA: TGTGCCAGCAGCTTAGCGAGGGGCGAGAACACTGAAGCTTTCTTT. Together with reference TRBV7-8 and TRBJ1-1, the CDR3 gives the full variable domain: GAGVSQSPRYKVAKRGQDVALRCDPISGHVSLFWYQQALGQGPEFLTYFQNEAQLDKSGLPSDRFFAERPEGSVSTLKIQRTQQEDSAVYLCASSLARGENTEAFFGQGTRLTVV.